This T cell receptor (beta chain) was identified in a study of shared clonotypes between healthy human individuals. Study as a whole: Every donor yielded three CD4 naive, three CD4 memory, two CD8 naive and one CD8 memory plate.

V was shortened by 1 base and J by 1 base, with 10 bases between the two germline ends. Germline assignment: CDR1 SGDLS and CDR2 YYNGEE. The CDR3 is 15 residues long. In the original analysis: From ImmunoSEQ came sequences covering only the junction and carrying no quality scores, so filtering differed. Profiled with immunoSEQ multiplex PCR; TCRdb holds only in-frame clones, not every one. V and J calls and clone size are given by that table; D and trimming were obtained from the DNA. The sample has roughly 500,000 clones, almost 97% seen once; the top ten hold 0.05% to 0.07%. The chain couples TRBV9 to TRBJ2-3; perhaps TRBD2 as D (6 bases). The TCR was taken from a young woman in good health. Source material: naive CD4+ T cells sorted from blood. Subset given: CD45RA+ positively selected. The CDR3 DNA follows: TGTGCCAGCAGCGTATTATCGGGGGGCACAGATACGCAGTATTTT. Protein: CASSVLSGGTDTQYF.